Sequencing of this TCR beta chain was carried out in a study of identical twins. The authors used template switching to add a universal primer site and gave cDNA unique molecular identifiers. Each CDR3 protein is one row after TCRdb ran MiXCR on the 5' RACE reads. The data contain around 100,000 distinct CDR3 sequences, 5.9% of them singletons. This clonotype was detected many times. What it recognizes is unknown. Whole-study findings and limits: Monozygotic twins shared more out-of-frame TCR alpha than recombination models predicted.

The germline gives CDR1 LGHDT, CDR2 YNNKEL (reference sequence). CDR3 length: 13 residues. V dropped 4 bases and J dropped 4 bases, with 8 bases sitting between them. V usage is TRBV3-1 and J usage is TRBJ1-3; D is ambiguous. The TCR was taken from a woman in her fifties or sixties in good health. The sample was memory T cells sorted from blood. The CDR3 region has the DNA TGTGCCAGCAGCCGAGGAGGGGGAAACACCATATATTTT. This gives the protein CASSRGGGNTIYF.